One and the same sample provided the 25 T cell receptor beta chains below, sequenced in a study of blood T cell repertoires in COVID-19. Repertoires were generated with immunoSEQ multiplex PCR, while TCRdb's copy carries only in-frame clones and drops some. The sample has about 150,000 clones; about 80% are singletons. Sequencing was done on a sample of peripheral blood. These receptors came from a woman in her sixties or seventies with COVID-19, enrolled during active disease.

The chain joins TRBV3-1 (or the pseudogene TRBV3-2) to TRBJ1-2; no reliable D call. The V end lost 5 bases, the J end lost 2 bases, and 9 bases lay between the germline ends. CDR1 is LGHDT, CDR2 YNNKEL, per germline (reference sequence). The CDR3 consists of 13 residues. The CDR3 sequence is CASSVGSNYGYTF. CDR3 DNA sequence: TGTGCCAGCAGCGTAGGGAGCAACTATGGCTACACCTTC.

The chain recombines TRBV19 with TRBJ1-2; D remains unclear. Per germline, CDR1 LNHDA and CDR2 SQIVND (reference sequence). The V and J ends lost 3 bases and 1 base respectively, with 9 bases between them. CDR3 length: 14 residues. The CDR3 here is CASSISNYNYGYTF. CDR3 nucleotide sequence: TGTGCCAGTAGTATCTCGAACTATAACTATGGCTACACCTTC.

The CDR3 nucleotides are TGTGCCAGTACGGGCAGAGGGGGTTTCTATGGCTACACCTTC. This codes for CASTGRGGFYGYTF. The chain joins TRBV19 to TRBJ1-2, with D tentatively TRBD1 (6 bases). The CDR3 covers 14 residues. Germline V CDR1 and CDR2: LNHDA, SQIVND (reference sequence). The ends were cut back, 7 bases at V and 4 bases at J, with 16 bases in the middle.

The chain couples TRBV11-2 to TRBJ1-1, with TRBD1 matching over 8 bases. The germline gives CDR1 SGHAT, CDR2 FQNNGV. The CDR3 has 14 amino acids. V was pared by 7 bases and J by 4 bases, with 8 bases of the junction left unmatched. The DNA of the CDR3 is TGTGCCAGCACCCTACAGGGGGGAGGCACTGAAGCTTTCTTT. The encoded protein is CASTLQGGGTEAFF. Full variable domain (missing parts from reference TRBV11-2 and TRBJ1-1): EAGVAQSPRYKIIEKRQSVAFWCNPISGHATLYWYQQILGQGPKLLIQFQNNGVVDDSQLPKDRFSAERLKGVDSTLKIQPAKLEDSAVYLCASTLQGGGTEAFFGQGTRLTVV.

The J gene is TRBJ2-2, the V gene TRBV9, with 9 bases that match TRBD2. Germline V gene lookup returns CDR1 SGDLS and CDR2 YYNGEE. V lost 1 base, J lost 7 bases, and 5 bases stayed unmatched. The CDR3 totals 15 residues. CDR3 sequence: CASSVRTSVGGELFF. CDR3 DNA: TGTGCCAGCAGCGTAAGGACTAGCGTCGGCGGGGAGCTGTTTTTT.

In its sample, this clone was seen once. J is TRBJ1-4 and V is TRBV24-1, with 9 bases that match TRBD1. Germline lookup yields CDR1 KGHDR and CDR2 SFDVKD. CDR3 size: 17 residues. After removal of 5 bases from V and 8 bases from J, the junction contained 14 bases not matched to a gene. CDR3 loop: CATSARDRAGMSEKLFF. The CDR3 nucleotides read TGTGCCACCAGTGCCCGGGACAGGGCCGGCATGAGCGAAAAACTGTTTTTT.

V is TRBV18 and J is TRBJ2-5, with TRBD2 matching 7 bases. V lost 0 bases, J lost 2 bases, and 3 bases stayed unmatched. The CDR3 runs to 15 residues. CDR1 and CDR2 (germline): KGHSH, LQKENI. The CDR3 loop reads CASSPPGRVQETQYF. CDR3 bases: TGTGCCAGCTCACCACCGGGGAGGGTTCAAGAGACCCAGTACTTC.

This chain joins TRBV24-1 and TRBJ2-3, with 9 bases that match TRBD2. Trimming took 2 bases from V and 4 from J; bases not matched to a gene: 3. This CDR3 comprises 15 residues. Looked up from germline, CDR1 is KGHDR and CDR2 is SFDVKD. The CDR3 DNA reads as TGTGCCACCAGTGATTCGCGGGGGGGCCCAGATACGCAGTATTTT. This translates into CATSDSRGGPDTQYF.

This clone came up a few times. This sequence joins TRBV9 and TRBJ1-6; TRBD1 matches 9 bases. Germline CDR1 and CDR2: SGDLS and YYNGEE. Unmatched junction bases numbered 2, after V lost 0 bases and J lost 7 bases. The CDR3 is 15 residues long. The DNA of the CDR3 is TGTGCCAGCAGCGTAGATGGACAGGGGAATTCACCCCTCCACTTT. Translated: CASSVDGQGNSPLHF.

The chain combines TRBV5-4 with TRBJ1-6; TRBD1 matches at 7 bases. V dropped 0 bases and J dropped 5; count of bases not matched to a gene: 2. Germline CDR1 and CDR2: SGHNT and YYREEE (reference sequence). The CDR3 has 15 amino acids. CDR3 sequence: CASSLAGGDNSPLHF. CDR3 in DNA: TGTGCCAGCAGCTTGGCAGGGGGTGATAATTCACCCCTCCACTTT.

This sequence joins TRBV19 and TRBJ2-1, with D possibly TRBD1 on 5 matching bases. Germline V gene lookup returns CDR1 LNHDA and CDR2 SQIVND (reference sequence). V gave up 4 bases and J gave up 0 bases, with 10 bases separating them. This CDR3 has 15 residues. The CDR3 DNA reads TGTGCCAGTAGTACAGGGTTTGGCTCCTACAATGAGCAGTTCTTC. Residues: CASSTGFGSYNEQFF.

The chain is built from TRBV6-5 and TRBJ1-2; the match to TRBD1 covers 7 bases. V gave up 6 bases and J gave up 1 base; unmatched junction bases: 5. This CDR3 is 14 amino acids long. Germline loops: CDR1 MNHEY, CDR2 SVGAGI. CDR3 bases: TGTGCCAGCAGGGCGACAGGGTATAACTATGGCTACACCTTC. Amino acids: CASRATGYNYGYTF.

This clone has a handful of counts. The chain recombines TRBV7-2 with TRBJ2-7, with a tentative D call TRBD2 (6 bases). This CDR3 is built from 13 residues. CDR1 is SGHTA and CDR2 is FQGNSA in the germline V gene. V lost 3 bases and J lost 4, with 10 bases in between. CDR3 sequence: CASSFAGRYEQYF. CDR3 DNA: TGTGCCAGCAGCTTCGCGGGAAGGTACGAGCAGTACTTC.

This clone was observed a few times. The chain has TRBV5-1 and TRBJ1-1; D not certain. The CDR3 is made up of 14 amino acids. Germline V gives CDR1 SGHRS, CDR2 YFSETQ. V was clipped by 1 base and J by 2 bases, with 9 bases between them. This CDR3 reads CASSLSPGNTEAFF. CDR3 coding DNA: TGCGCCAGCAGCTTGTCCCCGGGTAACACTGAAGCTTTCTTT.

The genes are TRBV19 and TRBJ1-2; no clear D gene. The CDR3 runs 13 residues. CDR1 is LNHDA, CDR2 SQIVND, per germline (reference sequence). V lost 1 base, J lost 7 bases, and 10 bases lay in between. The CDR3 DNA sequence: TGTGCCAGTAGTATAGCGGCGACGGGTGGCTACACCTTC. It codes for CASSIAATGGYTF.

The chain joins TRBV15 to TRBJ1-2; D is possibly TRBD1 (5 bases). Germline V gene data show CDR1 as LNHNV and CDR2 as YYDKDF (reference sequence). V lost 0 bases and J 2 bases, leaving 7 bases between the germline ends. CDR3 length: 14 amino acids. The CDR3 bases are TGTGCCACCAGCAGAGATAGGGGAAACTATGGCTACACCTTC. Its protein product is CATSRDRGNYGYTF.

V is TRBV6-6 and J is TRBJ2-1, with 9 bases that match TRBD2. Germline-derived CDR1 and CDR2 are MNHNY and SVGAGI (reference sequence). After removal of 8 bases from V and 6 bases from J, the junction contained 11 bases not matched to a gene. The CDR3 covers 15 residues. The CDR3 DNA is TGTGCCAGCCTAGCCTTCGCGGGGGGGTCCAATGAGCAGTTCTTC. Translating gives CASLAFAGGSNEQFF.

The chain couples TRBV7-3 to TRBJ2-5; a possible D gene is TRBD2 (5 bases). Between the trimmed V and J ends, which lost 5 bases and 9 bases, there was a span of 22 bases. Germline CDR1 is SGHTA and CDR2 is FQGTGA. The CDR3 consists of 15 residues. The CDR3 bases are TGTGCCAGCAGCGACCGCATCGGGGTCCTGGAGGCCCAGTACTTC. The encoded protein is CASSDRIGVLEAQYF.

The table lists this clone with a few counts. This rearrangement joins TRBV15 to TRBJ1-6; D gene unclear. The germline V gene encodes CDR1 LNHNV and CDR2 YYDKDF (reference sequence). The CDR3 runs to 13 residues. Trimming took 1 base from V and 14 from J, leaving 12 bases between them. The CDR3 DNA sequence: TGTGCCACCAGCAGAGTTCCCTCCACGGCCCTCCACTTT. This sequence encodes CATSRVPSTALHF.

The DNA of the CDR3 is TGCGCCAGCAGCCTGTCAGGGTACACTGAAGCTTTCTTT. Its translation: CASSLSGYTEAFF. The rearrangement joins TRBV4-1 to TRBJ1-1; maybe TRBD1 (5 bases). The CDR3 sequence is 13 residues long. V was shortened by 4 bases and J by 3 bases, with 9 bases between the two germline ends. The germline V gene has CDR1 MGHRA and CDR2 YSYEKL.

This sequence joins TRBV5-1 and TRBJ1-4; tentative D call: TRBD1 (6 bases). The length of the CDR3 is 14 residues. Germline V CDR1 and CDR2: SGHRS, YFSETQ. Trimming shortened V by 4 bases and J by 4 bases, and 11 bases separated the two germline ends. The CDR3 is CASSRDTYNEKLFF. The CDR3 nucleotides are TGCGCCAGCAGCCGGGACACATATAATGAAAAACTGTTTTTT.

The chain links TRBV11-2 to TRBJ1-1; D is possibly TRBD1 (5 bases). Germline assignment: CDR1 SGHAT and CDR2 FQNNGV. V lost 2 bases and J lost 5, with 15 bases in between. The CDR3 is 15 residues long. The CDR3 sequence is CASSLNSRGGTEAFF. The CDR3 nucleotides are TGTGCCAGCAGCTTAAATTCCCGGGGGGGGACTGAAGCTTTCTTT.

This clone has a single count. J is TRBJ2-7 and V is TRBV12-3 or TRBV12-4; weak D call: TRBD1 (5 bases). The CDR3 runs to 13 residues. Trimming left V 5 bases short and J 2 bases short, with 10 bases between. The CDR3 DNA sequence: TGTGCCAGCAGTCGTGGACAAACCTACGAGCAGTACTTC. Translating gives CASSRGQTYEQYF.

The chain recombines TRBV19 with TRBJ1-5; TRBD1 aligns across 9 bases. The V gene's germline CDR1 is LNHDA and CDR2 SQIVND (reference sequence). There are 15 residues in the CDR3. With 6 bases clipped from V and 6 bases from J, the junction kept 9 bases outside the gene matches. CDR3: CASRQDRGRGQPQHF. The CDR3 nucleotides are TGTGCCAGTAGGCAGGACAGGGGAAGGGGTCAGCCCCAGCATTTT. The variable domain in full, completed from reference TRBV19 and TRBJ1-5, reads DGGITQSPKYLFRKEGQNVTLSCEQNLNHDAMYWYRQDPGQGLRLIYYSQIVNDFQKGDIAEGYSVSREKKESFPLTVTSAQKNPTAFYLCASRQDRGRGQPQHFGDGTRLSIL.

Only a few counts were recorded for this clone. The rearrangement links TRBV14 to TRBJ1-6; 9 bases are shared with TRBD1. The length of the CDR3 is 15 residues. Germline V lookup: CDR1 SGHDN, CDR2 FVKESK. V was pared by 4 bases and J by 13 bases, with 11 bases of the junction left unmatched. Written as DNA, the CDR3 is TGTGCCAGCAGCCCGAGACAGGGGGTGTTGTCCCCCCTCCACTTT. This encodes CASSPRQGVLSPLHF.